Each of the 20 T cell receptor beta chains below was sequenced from the same sample in a study of cytomegalovirus exposure and HLA in healthy donors. 60 Vbeta and 13 Jbeta primers were used in PCR. Sequencing used immunoSEQ multiplex PCR; TCRdb keeps in-frame clones, though not all of them. The sample has over 200,000 clones, 65% to 75% seen once. The sequenced sample was PBMCs. The receptor set was obtained from a woman aged 30 to 39 in good health and CMV-seronegative.

The V gene is TRBV4-1, the J gene TRBJ1-6; 7 bases map to TRBD1. With V trimmed by 0 bases and J by 4 bases, 3 bases remained unmatched. The CDR3 length is 16 residues. Germline values: CDR1 MGHRA, CDR2 YSYEKL. CDR3 in DNA: TGCGCCAGCAGCCAAGATCTCAGGGGGTATAATTCACCCCTCCACTTT. Translation gives CASSQDLRGYNSPLHF.

This rearrangement joins TRBV2 to TRBJ2-1, with TRBD2 matching 15 bases. The CDR3 is made up of 16 amino acids. The germline V gene has CDR1 SNHLY and CDR2 FYNNEI. V lost 6 bases to trimming and J lost 12 bases; unmatched junction nucleotides: 12. In nucleotides, the CDR3 is TGTGCCAGCAGCCCGGGACTAGCGGGAGGTGGACTCGGGCAGTTCTTC. It yields the protein CASSPGLAGGGLGQFF.

A single count supports this clone. The gene calls are TRBV4-2 and TRBJ2-4, with D hard to call. This CDR3 comprises 18 residues. V lost 0 bases and J lost 2, with 17 bases in between. Germline V gene sequence: CDR1 LGHNA, CDR2 YNFKEQ. CDR3 sequence reads: CASSQDSRVASPKNIQYF. DNA for the CDR3: TGTGCCAGCAGCCAAGATTCGAGAGTAGCCAGCCCCAAAAACATTCAGTACTTC.

The chain combines TRBV18 with TRBJ2-5; TRBD1 aligns across 7 bases. Per germline, CDR1 KGHSH and CDR2 LQKENI. V shed 3 bases, J shed 5 bases, and the junction held 3 bases outside the gene matches. CDR3 length equals 13 residues. For the CDR3, the DNA is TGTGCCAGCTCACCGACAGGGCTCGAGACCCAGTACTTC. Translated, it gives CASSPTGLETQYF.

J is TRBJ2-5 and V is TRBV5-1; 10 bases line up with TRBD2. The J segment lost 1 base and the V segment lost 2 bases, leaving 8 bases of the junction unmatched. CDR3 length: 17 amino acids. The germline V gene has CDR1 SGHRS and CDR2 YFSETQ. CDR3 sequence (DNA): TGCGCCAGCAGCTTCTTAGGACTAGCGGCCGCCCAAGAGACCCAGTACTTC. It codes for CASSFLGLAAAQETQYF.

The chain joins TRBV4-2 to TRBJ2-5; no firm D call. Near its end, the DNA agrees better with TRBJ2-7, so the J call may be wrong. This CDR3 comprises 15 residues. CDR1 and CDR2 from the germline V gene are LGHNA and YNFKEQ. Here the CDR3 reads CASSQEDFSSYEQYF. DNA of the CDR3: TGTGCCAGCAGCCAAGAAGACTTCAGCTCCTACGAGCAGTACTTC.

This chain joins TRBV7-9 and TRBJ2-1; 8 bases fit TRBD2. The germline V gene has CDR1 SEHNR and CDR2 FQNEAQ (reference sequence). The V and J ends lost 8 bases and 6 bases, in that order; junction bases with no gene match: 3. There are 12 residues in the CDR3. CDR3 loop: CASPSGGNEQFF. CDR3 sequence (DNA): TGTGCCAGCCCCAGCGGGGGCAATGAGCAGTTCTTC.

The CDR3: CASSLRVMNTEAFF. The CDR3, as DNA: TGTGCCAGCAGCTTGAGGGTCATGAACACTGAAGCTTTCTTT. This chain joins TRBV7-3 and TRBJ1-1; unclear D gene. Trimming took 3 bases from V and 0 from J, leaving 8 bases between them. CDR1 is SGHTA, CDR2 FQGTGA, per germline. The CDR3 spans 14 residues.

The chain uses TRBV18 and TRBJ1-2; D perhaps matches TRBD1 (6 bases). Trimming removed 6 bases from V and 2 bases from J, with 13 bases in between. Germline lookup yields CDR1 KGHSH and CDR2 LQKENI. The CDR3 consists of 14 residues. CDR3 in amino acids: CASSPSQGNYGYTF. As DNA, the CDR3 is TGTGCCAGCTCCCCATCACAGGGAAACTATGGCTACACCTTC.

This clone turned up a few times. The V call is TRBV12-5, the J call TRBJ2-7, with D possibly being TRBD2 (5 bases). CDR1 and CDR2 from the germline V gene are LGHNT and FRNRAP. V was shortened by 0 bases and J by 6 bases, with 12 bases between the two germline ends. CDR3 length equals 14 residues. The CDR3 DNA reads TGTGCTAGTGGTTTGGTACTGGGAGCCCCCGAGCAGTACTTC. Amino acids: CASGLVLGAPEQYF.

V usage is TRBV6-1 and J usage is TRBJ2-3; 8 bases are a match to TRBD1. The CDR3 covers 15 residues. Unmatched junction bases numbered 5, after V lost 3 bases and J lost 3 bases. From germline, CDR1 is MNHNS and CDR2 SASEGT. The CDR3 DNA is TGTGCCAGCAGTGATACCAGGGGGCAGACAGATACGCAGTATTTT. The encoded protein is CASSDTRGQTDTQYF.

The gene calls are TRBV7-9 and TRBJ2-7; D is possibly TRBD2 (6 bases). This CDR3 region has 16 residues. Germline V gives CDR1 SEHNR, CDR2 FQNEAQ (reference sequence). The germline V and J ends were trimmed by 3 bases and 0 bases, with 15 bases remaining between them. The CDR3 DNA is TGTGCCAGCAGCTTTGATATTGGGGGGTACTCCTACGAGCAGTACTTC. It specifies CASSFDIGGYSYEQYF.

The chain combines TRBV7-3 with TRBJ1-1; maybe TRBD1 (6 bases). Germline CDR1 SGHTA, CDR2 FQGTGA. The CDR3 spans 12 residues. Trimming cost V 9 bases and J 11 bases, with 19 bases left between them. The CDR3 protein is CASLNGGPSAFF. Here the CDR3 DNA reads TGTGCCAGTTTGAACGGGGGGCCCTCGGCTTTCTTT.

The chain carries TRBV9 and TRBJ2-3; tentative D call: TRBD2 (6 bases). CDR1 SGDLS and CDR2 YYNGEE come from the germline V gene. Trimming shortened V by 0 bases and J by 0 bases, and 14 bases separated the two germline ends. The CDR3 contains 17 residues. The CDR3 DNA sequence: TGTGCCAGCAGCGTAGGGGAGCGGGTGCCTAGCACAGATACGCAGTATTTT. It yields the protein CASSVGERVPSTDTQYF.

This chain joins TRBV11-2 and TRBJ2-1, with TRBD2 matching over 9 bases. V lost 4 bases and J lost 5; bases outside the gene matches: 9. The CDR3 has 16 amino acids. Germline CDR1 reads SGHAT; CDR2 reads FQNNGV. The CDR3 reads CASSSTKTSGNNEQFF. The DNA of the CDR3 is TGTGCCAGCAGCTCCACTAAGACTAGCGGCAACAATGAGCAGTTCTTC. The variable domain in full, with the rest retrieved from reference TRBV11-2 and TRBJ2-1, is EAGVAQSPRYKIIEKRQSVAFWCNPISGHATLYWYQQILGQGPKLLIQFQNNGVVDDSQLPKDRFSAERLKGVDSTLKIQPAKLEDSAVYLCASSSTKTSGNNEQFFGPGTRLTVL.

V and J are TRBV11-2 and TRBJ2-7, with TRBD1 matching 9 bases. Germline V gene sequence: CDR1 SGHAT, CDR2 FQNNGV. The V and J ends lost 5 bases and 4 bases, in that order; junction bases with no gene match: 9. The CDR3 is 15 residues long. Here the CDR3 reads CASSLPGQGVYEQYF. The CDR3 nucleotides are TGTGCCAGCAGCCTTCCGGGACAGGGTGTTTACGAGCAGTACTTC.

The rearrangement links TRBV5-6 to TRBJ1-5; weak D call: TRBD1 (5 bases). With 0 bases removed from V and 7 bases from J, the gap between germline ends came to 17 bases. Germline values: CDR1 SGHDT, CDR2 YYEEEE. This CDR3 contains 16 residues. In DNA, the CDR3 is TGTGCCAGCAGCTTGGGAAGGAGAGCACCAGGGCAGCCCCAGCATTTT. Residues: CASSLGRRAPGQPQHF.

The table lists this clone with a few counts. Distinct nucleotide sequences in the sample also encode this CDR3. The rearrangement joins TRBV5-1 to TRBJ2-1; D is unresolved. Germline-derived CDR1 and CDR2 are SGHRS and YFSETQ. CDR3 length: 15 residues. With 1 base removed from V and 0 bases from J, the gap between germline ends came to 8 bases. The CDR3: CASSLQASSYNEQFF. The CDR3, as DNA: TGCGCCAGCAGCTTGCAAGCTTCCTCCTACAATGAGCAGTTCTTC.

V is TRBV7-2 and J is TRBJ2-3; TRBD2 aligns across 7 bases. The junction had 9 bases not matched to a gene; V was cut back by 1 base and J by 5 bases. The CDR3 consists of 16 residues. Germline assignment: CDR1 SGHTA and CDR2 FQGNSA. CDR3 in amino acids: CASSLDSSGVRDTQYF. The DNA for the CDR3 is TGTGCCAGCAGCTTAGACTCCAGCGGGGTTAGAGATACGCAGTATTTT.

The chain employs TRBV6-6 and TRBJ1-1; D is unresolved. The germline gives CDR1 MNHNY, CDR2 SVGAGI (reference sequence). The CDR3 is 12 residues long. The V gene lost 4 bases and the J gene lost 5 bases, with 8 bases spanning the gap. CDR3 sequence reads: CASSSPGTEAFF. The CDR3 bases are TGTGCCAGCAGTTCCCCGGGAACTGAAGCTTTCTTT.